This T cell receptor beta chain was found in a study of memory CD4+ T cells and cytomegalovirus serostatus. Study overall: Of the healthy Belgian adults, 9 were CMV seropositive and approximately 25 seronegative.

Whole-study results and caveats: Each of 60 to 80 CMV-associated TCRbeta sequences occurred in one to five individuals. A US-trained random forest predicted CMV serostatus with median AUC around 0.93.

This clone showed up just a few times. What it binds is unknown. The sort gate was single viable CD3+CD4+CD8-CD45RO+ cells for memory CD4+ T cells. This CDR3 has 13 amino acids. Trimming pared 5 bases from V and 1 base from J, leaving 8 bases between. Looked up from germline, CDR1 is LNHDA and CDR2 is SQIVND (reference sequence). Sequenced by immunoSEQ multiplex PCR; TCRdb stores in-frame clones only, minus some. Of 50,000 to 75,000 clones in the sample, 82% were seen once. The chain has TRBV19 and TRBJ1-1; D gene unclear. This clonotype was sampled from an adult in good health and CMV-seronegative. The sequenced material came from memory CD4+ T cells from blood. CDR3 DNA: TGTGCCAGTAGTCTTCAGGAGAACACTGAAGCTTTCTTT. Its translation: CASSLQENTEAFF. The full variable domain, in which reference TRBV19 and TRBJ1-1 provide the parts outside the CDR3, is DGGITQSPKYLFRKEGQNVTLSCEQNLNHDAMYWYRQDPGQGLRLIYYSQIVNDFQKGDIAEGYSVSREKKESFPLTVTSAQKNPTAFYLCASSLQENTEAFFGQGTRLTVV.